Reported below is one T cell receptor beta chain. Its specificity is unknown. Among the donors, all were healthy bone marrow donors. Researchers ran the PCR with 60 Vbeta and 13 Jbeta primers. Sequencing used immunoSEQ multiplex PCR; TCRdb keeps in-frame clones, though not all of them. The repertoire includes about 110,000 clones, 65% to 80% of them detected once, and roughly 5.6% sits in the top ten. This sample was included in a study of cytomegalovirus exposure and HLA in healthy donors. General study points: A link between a missense DCLRE1C variant and TCR beta V- and J-gene trimming emerged from a later analysis. Exclusion applied to some V segments, including TRBV6-2 and TRBV6-3, as they were indistinguishable.

Trimming cost V 1 base and J 0 bases, with 9 bases left between them. CDR1 MNHEY and CDR2 SVGAGI come from the germline V gene. There are 15 residues in the CDR3. The clonotype was recovered from a female donor in good health and CMV-seropositive. What was sequenced was PBMCs. The chain employs TRBV6-5 and TRBJ1-2; unclear D gene. The CDR3 loop reads CASSYFSGANYGYTF. For the CDR3, the DNA is TGTGCCAGCAGTTACTTCTCCGGGGCTAACTATGGCTACACCTTC.